This TCR beta chain came from a study of CD8 T cells in Susac syndrome. Blood CD8+ and CD4+ T cells underwent high-throughput TCR beta sequencing. The CDR3 has 13 residues. V dropped 5 bases and J dropped 10 bases, with 17 bases sitting between them. Germline V gives CDR1 MNHEY, CDR2 SMNVEV (reference sequence). Study findings and constraints: Only a relatively small number of individuals were included in the TCR sequencing and HLA analysis.

Turning to this clonotype: Its target is unknown.

With random hexamers, reverse transcription was performed on about 0.5 to 1 ug of RNA. Amplification of TCR beta CDR3 across 54 Vbeta and 13 Jbeta was performed with immunoSEQ multiplex PCR. TCRdb itself ran the immunoSEQ multiplex PCR reads through MiXCR, one entry per CDR3 protein. The sample contains almost 450,000 distinct CDR3 sequences, around 85% of which appear only once. The chain carries TRBV27 and TRBJ1-2; D not certain. The origin of this receptor is a human donor with multiple sclerosis. Sample: CD8+ T cells from PBMCs. The CDR3 protein is CASSPPSLGDYTF. CDR3 DNA sequence: TGTGCCAGCAGTCCACCCTCCTTGGGTGACTACACCTTC.